This T cell receptor beta chain came from a study of blood T cells in healthy people across ages. The germline gives CDR1 MGHRA, CDR2 YSYEKL. This CDR3 spans 15 amino acids. Donors gave around 10 milliliters of peripheral blood apiece. Using a J-beta primer mix together with a sample-barcoded 5' primer, a second PCR was run for about 6 to 11 cycles. A template-switch adaptor that had 12 random nucleotides put a tag on each cDNA molecule. From the 5' RACE reads, TCRdb called clonotypes with MiXCR, one entry per CDR3 protein. The table shows 600,000 to 650,000 distinct CDR3 sequences, with 45% to 65% occurring only once. Study-wide results and caveats: Donors of long life had a larger count of naive CD4+ cells and greater diversity than aged donors. Those diversity estimates obtained from one million T cells were thought to be underestimates.

A word on this clonotype: Its antigen is undetermined. One junction end disagrees with the germline gene, perhaps due to a read error.

This receptor was obtained from a man aged 60 to 69 in good health. The rearrangement joins TRBV4-1 to TRBJ1-2; the D gene is possibly TRBD1 (6 bases). Material: blood. This CDR3 is CASSQGLQGSYGYTF. Written as DNA, the CDR3 is TGCGCCAGCAGTCAAGGCCTGCAGGGGAGCTATGGCTACACCTTC.